What follows are 22 T cell receptor beta chains derived from one specimen sequenced in a study of graft-versus-host responses after intestinal transplantation. Profiling relied on immunoSEQ multiplex PCR, and the TCRdb table lists in-frame clones only, not all of them. The repertoire includes about 11,000 clones, roughly 30% of them detected once, and approximately 1.9% sits in the top ten. The sample was alloreactive CD4+ T cells from a mixed lymphocyte reaction culture, taken before transplantation. Indicated subset: CFSE-low proliferating T cells sorted from roughly 6-day pre-transplant mixed lymphocyte reaction (GvH or HvG direction). The receptors here all came from a human patient who was an organ donor for intestinal transplantation.

This clone was counted between two and nine times. The gene calls are TRBV5-4 and TRBJ2-7, with D unresolved. The CDR3 is 13 amino acids. V was trimmed by 1 base and J by 0 bases, leaving 5 bases between them. From germline, CDR1 is SGHNT and CDR2 YYREEE (reference sequence). The CDR3 loop is CASSLMSSYEQYF. CDR3 sequence (DNA): TGTGCCAGCAGCTTGATGAGCTCCTACGAGCAGTACTTC.

The chain couples TRBV30 to TRBJ1-4; no clear D. The CDR3 length is 14 residues. V gave up 1 base and J gave up 5 bases, with 11 bases separating them. Germline values: CDR1 GTSNPN, CDR2 SVGIG (reference sequence). The CDR3 bases are TGTGCCTGGAGTGAGGACTCATCGAATGAAAAACTGTTTTTT. Protein product: CAWSEDSSNEKLFF.

This clone appeared a few times. CDR3 residues: CASSFVGADGYTF. In nucleotides, the CDR3 is TGTGCCAGCAGCTTTGTGGGGGCGGATGGCTACACCTTC. The V and J genes are TRBV4-2 and TRBJ1-2; a possible D gene is TRBD1 (6 bases). V lost 5 bases and J 6 bases, leaving 13 bases between the germline ends. CDR1 and CDR2 from the germline V gene are LGHNA and YNFKEQ. CDR3 length: 13 amino acids.

This clone turned up a few times. V is TRBV9 and J is TRBJ1-2; D is undetermined. Trimming left V 4 bases short and J 6 bases short, with 19 bases between. The germline gives CDR1 SGDLS, CDR2 YYNGEE. This CDR3 region has 15 residues. The CDR3 here is CASSYKAEGPDGYTF. The CDR3 DNA follows: TGTGCCAGCAGCTATAAGGCGGAGGGCCCTGATGGCTACACCTTC.

The chain joins TRBV6-6 to TRBJ1-3; 7 positions agree with TRBD1. Germline CDR1 is MNHNY and CDR2 is SVGAGI (reference sequence). The CDR3 runs to 15 residues. Trimming cost V 5 bases and J 4 bases; bases outside gene matches: 8. CDR3 bases: TGTGCCAGCAGTCCGGGACAGATGAGCGGAAACACCATATATTTT. Protein sequence: CASSPGQMSGNTIYF.

The chain joins TRBV7-9 to TRBJ1-2, with D unresolved. Germline CDR1 reads SEHNR; CDR2 reads FQNEAQ (reference sequence). The CDR3 sequence is 13 residues long. Trimming pared 6 bases from V and 8 bases from J, leaving 16 bases between. The DNA of the CDR3 is TGTGCCAGCAGTGCATGGGAGTCGGGGGGCTACACCTTC. Translating gives CASSAWESGGYTF.

The chain links TRBV11-2 to TRBJ1-2; 10 nucleotides agree with TRBD1. Germline CDR1 and CDR2: SGHAT and FQNNGV. The CDR3 length is 17 residues. V lost 5 bases and J lost 4; bases outside the gene matches: 13. This CDR3 is CASSPWDRGLGLYGYTF. The CDR3 nucleotides read TGTGCCAGCAGCCCCTGGGACAGGGGATTGGGCCTCTATGGCTACACCTTC.

This chain connects TRBV7-2 to TRBJ2-7; TRBD2 matches 10 bases. Germline loops: CDR1 SGHTA, CDR2 FQGNSA. The CDR3 is 17 residues long. V shed 3 bases and J 2 bases; nucleotides not matched to a gene: 10. The CDR3 DNA follows: TGTGCCAGCAGCTTTCTTAGCGGGGGGACCCGACCCTACGAGCAGTACTTC. Protein product: CASSFLSGGTRPYEQYF.

This clone has a handful of counts. V and J are TRBV11-2 and TRBJ2-3; 11 nucleotides align to TRBD2. CDR3 length equals 16 residues. The V and J ends lost 5 bases and 5 bases, in that order; junction bases with no gene match: 9. Per the germline V gene, CDR1 is SGHAT and CDR2 is FQNNGV. CDR3 region: CASSHTTSGVIDTQYF. CDR3 nucleotides: TGTGCCAGCAGCCACACGACTAGCGGGGTTATAGATACGCAGTATTTT. The complete variable domain, with remaining parts taken from reference TRBV11-2 and TRBJ2-3, reads EAGVAQSPRYKIIEKRQSVAFWCNPISGHATLYWYQQILGQGPKLLIQFQNNGVVDDSQLPKDRFSAERLKGVDSTLKIQPAKLEDSAVYLCASSHTTSGVIDTQYFGPGTRLTVL.

The J gene is TRBJ2-7, the V gene TRBV2, with D hard to call. Trimming removed 7 bases at V and 3 bases at J, with 7 bases between. Germline V gene sequence: CDR1 SNHLY, CDR2 FYNNEI. The CDR3 totals 11 residues. The CDR3 DNA is TGTGCCAGCATCCAACACTACGAGCAGTACTTC. Residues: CASIQHYEQYF.

V usage is TRBV6-5 and J usage is TRBJ2-7; maybe TRBD1 (5 bases). Germline CDR1 MNHEY, CDR2 SVGAGI. Deletions cut 2 bases from V and 5 bases from J, with 10 bases between. The length of the CDR3 is 13 residues. Here the CDR3 reads CASSYLQGHEQYF. The CDR3 nucleotides are TGTGCCAGCAGTTACCTGCAGGGCCACGAGCAGTACTTC.

The chain combines TRBV16 with TRBJ2-7, with 10 bases matching TRBD1. Germline CDR1 is KGHSY and CDR2 is FQNENV. CDR3 length: 16 amino acids. The J segment lost 3 bases and the V segment lost 1 base, leaving 6 bases of the junction unmatched. The CDR3, as DNA: TGTGCCAGCAGCCAATTCCTCGGGACAGGGGTCTACGAGCAGTACTTC. Residues: CASSQFLGTGVYEQYF.

This clone was observed a handful of times. The genes are TRBV7-9 and TRBJ2-7; no reliable D call. This CDR3 has 12 residues. In germline, CDR1 is SEHNR, CDR2 FQNEAQ (reference sequence). Trimming stripped 2 bases from V and 3 bases from J, with 5 bases between. As DNA, the CDR3 is TGTGCCAGCAGCTTATCCAACTACGAGCAGTACTTC. This gives the protein CASSLSNYEQYF. The full variable domain, with the rest looked up from reference TRBV7-9 and TRBJ2-7, is DTGVSQNPRHKITKRGQNVTFRCDPISEHNRLYWYRQTLGQGPEFLTYFQNEAQLEKSRLLSDRFSAERPKGSFSTLEIQRTEQGDSAMYLCASSLSNYEQYFGPGTRLTVT.

The chain links TRBV27 to TRBJ1-4; D perhaps matches TRBD1 (5 bases). This CDR3 spans 14 amino acids. Trimming took 2 bases from V and 7 from J, leaving 11 bases between them. Germline V gene data show CDR1 as MNHEY and CDR2 as SMNVEV (reference sequence). The DNA of the CDR3 is TGTGCCAGCAGTTTACAGGGTATAGGTGAAAAACTGTTTTTT. Its translation is CASSLQGIGEKLFF.

The rearrangement joins TRBV5-1 to TRBJ1-1, with D unclear. Germline V gene lookup returns CDR1 SGHRS and CDR2 YFSETQ. V was pared by 2 bases and J by 4 bases, with 9 bases between. The CDR3 is 13 amino acids. Here the CDR3 DNA reads TGCGCCAGCAGCTTACTGGAGCGCACTGAAGCTTTCTTT. This codes for CASSLLERTEAFF.

By sample fraction, this clone is medium-sized. V gene TRBV4-1 combines with J gene TRBJ1-3; D gene unclear. Germline lookup yields CDR1 MGHRA and CDR2 YSYEKL. V dropped 1 base and J dropped 0 bases, with 13 bases sitting between them. The CDR3 spans 17 residues. CDR3 sequence (DNA): TGCGCCAGCAGCCAAGTCCACACAGCCACCTCTGGAAACACCATATATTTT. As protein: CASSQVHTATSGNTIYF.

DNA for the CDR3: TGTGCCAGCTCACCCATAGTGAGGGGGCCGAACTATGGCTACACCTTC. Translating gives CASSPIVRGPNYGYTF. The rearrangement uses TRBV18 and TRBJ1-2, with 7 bases matching TRBD1. CDR1 KGHSH and CDR2 LQKENI come from the germline V gene. V lost 3 bases and J lost 2; bases outside the gene matches: 9. This CDR3 region has 16 residues. Variable domain in full (rest from reference TRBV18 and TRBJ1-2): NAGVMQNPRHLVRRRGQEARLRCSPMKGHSHVYWYRQLPEEGLKFMVYLQKENIIDESGMPKERFSAEFPKEGPSILRIQQVVRGDSAAYFCASSPIVRGPNYGYTFGSGTRLTVV.

V and J are TRBV7-9 and TRBJ2-1, with a tentative D call TRBD1 (5 bases). V lost 5 bases to trimming and J lost 6 bases, with 14 bases between them. In germline, CDR1 is SEHNR, CDR2 FQNEAQ (reference sequence). CDR3 length equals 14 residues. The CDR3 region is CASSPGHLANEQFF. In nucleotides, the CDR3 is TGTGCCAGCAGCCCCGGACATCTCGCCAATGAGCAGTTCTTC. The complete variable domain, with remaining parts taken from reference TRBV7-9 and TRBJ2-1, reads DTGVSQNPRHKITKRGQNVTFRCDPISEHNRLYWYRQTLGQGPEFLTYFQNEAQLEKSRLLSDRFSAERPKGSFSTLEIQRTEQGDSAMYLCASSPGHLANEQFFGPGTRLTVL.

In this sample, this clone is medium-sized. The chain uses TRBV5-4 and TRBJ2-1; the match to TRBD1 covers 8 bases. Trimming took 5 bases from V and 4 from J; bases not matched to a gene: 11. CDR3 length: 16 amino acids. Germline V gene sequence: CDR1 SGHNT, CDR2 YYREEE (reference sequence). CDR3 DNA: TGTGCCAGCAGTCCCCCGGGGGACAGGCCTTACAATGAGCAGTTCTTC. This encodes CASSPPGDRPYNEQFF.

There are a few counts of this clone. This chain links TRBV27 with TRBJ1-1, with D possibly TRBD1 on 6 matching bases. Germline V gene sequence: CDR1 MNHEY, CDR2 SMNVEV (reference sequence). There are 14 residues in the CDR3. V was trimmed by 5 bases and J by 1 base, leaving 11 bases between them. In DNA form, the CDR3 reads TGTGCCAGCAGTAGACAGGAAACGAACACTGAAGCTTTCTTT. It yields the protein CASSRQETNTEAFF.

This clone showed up just once. The chain uses TRBV11-1 and TRBJ1-2; D uncertain. The CDR3 is 14 residues long. The germline V and J ends were trimmed by 2 bases and 3 bases, with 10 bases remaining between them. Germline CDR1 reads SGHAT; CDR2 reads FQDESV (reference sequence). CDR3 coding DNA: TGTGCCAGCAGCTTAAGGTACGGGGACTATGGCTACACCTTC. This gives the protein CASSLRYGDYGYTF.

The CDR3 DNA reads as TGTGCCAGCAGACTTACCGGGACAGGGACCTACGAGCAGTACTTC. Translated: CASRLTGTGTYEQYF. The chain couples TRBV27 to TRBJ2-7, with TRBD1 matching 9 bases. In germline, CDR1 is MNHEY, CDR2 SMNVEV (reference sequence). After removal of 6 bases from V and 2 bases from J, the junction contained 8 bases not matched to a gene. The CDR3 sequence is 15 residues long.